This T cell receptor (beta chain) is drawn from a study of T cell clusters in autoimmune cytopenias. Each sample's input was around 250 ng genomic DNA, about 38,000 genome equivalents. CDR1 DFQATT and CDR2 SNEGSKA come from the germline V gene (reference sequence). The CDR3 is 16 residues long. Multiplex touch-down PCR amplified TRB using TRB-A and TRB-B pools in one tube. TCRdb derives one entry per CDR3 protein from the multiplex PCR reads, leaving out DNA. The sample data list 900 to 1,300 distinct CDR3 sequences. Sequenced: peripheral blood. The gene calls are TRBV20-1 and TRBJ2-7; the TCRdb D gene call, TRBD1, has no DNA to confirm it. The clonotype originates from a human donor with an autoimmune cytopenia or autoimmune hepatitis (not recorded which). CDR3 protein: CSAREMKTGRNYEQYF.